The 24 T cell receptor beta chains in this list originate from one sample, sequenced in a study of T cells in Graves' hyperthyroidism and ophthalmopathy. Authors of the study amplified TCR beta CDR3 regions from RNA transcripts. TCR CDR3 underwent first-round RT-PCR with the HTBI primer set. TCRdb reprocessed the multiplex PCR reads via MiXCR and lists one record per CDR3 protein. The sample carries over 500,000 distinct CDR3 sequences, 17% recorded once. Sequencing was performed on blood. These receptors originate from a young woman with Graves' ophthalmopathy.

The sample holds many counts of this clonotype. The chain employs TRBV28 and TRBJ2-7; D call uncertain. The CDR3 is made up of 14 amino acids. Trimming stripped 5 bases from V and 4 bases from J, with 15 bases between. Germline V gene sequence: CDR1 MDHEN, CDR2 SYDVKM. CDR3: CASSPRLGTYEQYF. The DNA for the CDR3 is TGTGCCAGCAGTCCCCGTTTAGGTACTTACGAGCAGTACTTC.

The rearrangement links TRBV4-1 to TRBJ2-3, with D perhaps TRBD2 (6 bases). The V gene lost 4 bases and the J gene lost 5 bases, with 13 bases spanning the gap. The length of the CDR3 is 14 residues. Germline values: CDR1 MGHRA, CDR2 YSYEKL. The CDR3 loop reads CASSRDLGGDTQYF. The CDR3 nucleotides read TGCGCCAGCAGCCGAGACCTCGGGGGAGATACGCAGTATTTT.

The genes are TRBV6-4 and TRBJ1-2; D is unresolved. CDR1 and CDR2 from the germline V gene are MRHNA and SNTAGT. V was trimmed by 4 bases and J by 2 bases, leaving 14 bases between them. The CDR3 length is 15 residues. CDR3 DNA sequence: TGTGCCAGCAGTGCCTCCCCTGGAACGAACTATGGCTACACCTTC. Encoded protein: CASSASPGTNYGYTF.

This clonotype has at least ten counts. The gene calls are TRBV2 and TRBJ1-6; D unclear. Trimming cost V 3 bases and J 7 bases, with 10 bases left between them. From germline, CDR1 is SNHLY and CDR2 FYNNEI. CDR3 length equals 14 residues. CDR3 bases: TGTGCCAGCAGTGATTTAGCACCCAATTCACCCCTCCACTTT. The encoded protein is CASSDLAPNSPLHF.

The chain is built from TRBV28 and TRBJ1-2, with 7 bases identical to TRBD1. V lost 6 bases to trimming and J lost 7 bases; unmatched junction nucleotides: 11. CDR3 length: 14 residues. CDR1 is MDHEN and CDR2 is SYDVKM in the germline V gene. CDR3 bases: TGTGCCAGCAGGGGGGGCAGGGGGAAAGGTGGCTACACCTTC. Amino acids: CASRGGRGKGGYTF.

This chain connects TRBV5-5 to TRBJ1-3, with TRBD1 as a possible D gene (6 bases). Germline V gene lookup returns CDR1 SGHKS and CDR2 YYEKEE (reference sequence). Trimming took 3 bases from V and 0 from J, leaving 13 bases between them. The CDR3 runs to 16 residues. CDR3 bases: TGTGCCAGCAGCTGGAATGGGGGCCTCTCTGGAAACACCATATATTTT. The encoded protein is CASSWNGGLSGNTIYF.

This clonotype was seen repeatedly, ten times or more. The chain's CDR3 is CATSSPTTSGAQDTQYF. DNA of the CDR3: TGTGCCACCAGCAGTCCCACGACTAGCGGGGCCCAGGATACGCAGTATTTT. The V gene is TRBV15, the J gene TRBJ2-3; 11 nucleotides match TRBD2. The trim removed 3 bases at V and 6 bases at J, leaving 11 bases unmatched. The CDR3 covers 17 residues. CDR1 and CDR2 (germline): LNHNV, YYDKDF (reference sequence).

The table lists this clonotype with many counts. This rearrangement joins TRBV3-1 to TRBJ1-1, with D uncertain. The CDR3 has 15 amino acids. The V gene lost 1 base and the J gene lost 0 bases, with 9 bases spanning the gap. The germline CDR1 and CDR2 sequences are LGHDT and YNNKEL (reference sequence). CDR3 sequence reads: CASSQAAVVNTEAFF. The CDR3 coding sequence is TGTGCCAGCAGCCAAGCGGCGGTAGTGAACACTGAAGCTTTCTTT.

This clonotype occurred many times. Here the CDR3 DNA reads TGTGCCAGCTTAGCGGGAGCCCCGGGAAGCACAGATACGCAGTATTTT. It is translated as CASLAGAPGSTDTQYF. The chain carries TRBV28 and TRBJ2-3; 9 bases agree with TRBD2. Trimming took 8 bases from V and 0 from J; bases not matched to a gene: 9. Germline CDR1 MDHEN, CDR2 SYDVKM. The CDR3 consists of 16 residues.

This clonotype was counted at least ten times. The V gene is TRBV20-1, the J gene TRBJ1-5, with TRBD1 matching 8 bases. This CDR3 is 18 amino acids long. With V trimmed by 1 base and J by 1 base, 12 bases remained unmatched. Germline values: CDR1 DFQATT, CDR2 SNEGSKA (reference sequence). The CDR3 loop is CSARAPTGGRSSNQPQHF. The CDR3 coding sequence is TGCAGTGCTAGAGCCCCTACAGGGGGAAGAAGCAGCAATCAGCCCCAGCATTTT.

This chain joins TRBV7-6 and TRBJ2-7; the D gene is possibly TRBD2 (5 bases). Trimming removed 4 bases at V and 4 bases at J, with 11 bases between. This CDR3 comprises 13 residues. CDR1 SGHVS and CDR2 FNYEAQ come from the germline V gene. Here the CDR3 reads CASSSTERYEQYF. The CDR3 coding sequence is TGTGCCAGCAGCTCCACTGAGCGGTACGAGCAGTACTTC.

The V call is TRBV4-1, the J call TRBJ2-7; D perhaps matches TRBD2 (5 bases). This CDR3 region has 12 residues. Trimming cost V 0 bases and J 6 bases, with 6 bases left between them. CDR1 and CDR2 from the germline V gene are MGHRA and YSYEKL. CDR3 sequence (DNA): TGCGCCAGCAGCCAAGATCGGGGCGAGCAGTACTTC. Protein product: CASSQDRGEQYF.

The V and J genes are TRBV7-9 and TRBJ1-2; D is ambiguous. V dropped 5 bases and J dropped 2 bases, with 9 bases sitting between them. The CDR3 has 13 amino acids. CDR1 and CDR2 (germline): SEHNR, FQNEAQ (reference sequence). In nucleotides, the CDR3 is TGTGCCAGCAGCGCATTAAGAAACTATGGCTACACCTTC. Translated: CASSALRNYGYTF. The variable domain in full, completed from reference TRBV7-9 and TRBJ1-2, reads DTGVSQNPRHKITKRGQNVTFRCDPISEHNRLYWYRQTLGQGPEFLTYFQNEAQLEKSRLLSDRFSAERPKGSFSTLEIQRTEQGDSAMYLCASSALRNYGYTFGSGTRLTVV.

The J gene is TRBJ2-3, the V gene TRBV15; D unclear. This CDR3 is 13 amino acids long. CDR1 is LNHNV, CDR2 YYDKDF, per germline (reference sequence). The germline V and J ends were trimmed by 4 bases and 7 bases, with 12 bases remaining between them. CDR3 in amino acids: CATSIRLENTQYF. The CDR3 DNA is TGTGCCACCAGCATACGCCTAGAGAATACGCAGTATTTT.

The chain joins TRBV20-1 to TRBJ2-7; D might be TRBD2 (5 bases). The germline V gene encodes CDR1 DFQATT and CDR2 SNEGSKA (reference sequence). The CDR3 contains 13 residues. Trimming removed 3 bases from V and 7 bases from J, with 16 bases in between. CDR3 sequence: CSARADLASEQYF. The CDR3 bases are TGCAGTGCTAGGGCAGATCTAGCCTCAGAGCAGTACTTC.

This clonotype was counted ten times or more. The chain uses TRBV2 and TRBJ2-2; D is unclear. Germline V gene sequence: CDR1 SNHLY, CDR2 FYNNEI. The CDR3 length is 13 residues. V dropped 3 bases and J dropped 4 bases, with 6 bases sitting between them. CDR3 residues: CASSDSSTGELFF. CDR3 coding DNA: TGTGCCAGCAGTGACAGTTCCACCGGGGAGCTGTTTTTT.

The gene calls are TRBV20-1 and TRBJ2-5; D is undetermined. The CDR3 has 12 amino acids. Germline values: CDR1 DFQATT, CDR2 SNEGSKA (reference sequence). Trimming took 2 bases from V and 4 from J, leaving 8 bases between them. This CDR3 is CSARQVGETQYF. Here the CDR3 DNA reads TGCAGTGCTAGACAAGTAGGAGAGACCCAGTACTTC.

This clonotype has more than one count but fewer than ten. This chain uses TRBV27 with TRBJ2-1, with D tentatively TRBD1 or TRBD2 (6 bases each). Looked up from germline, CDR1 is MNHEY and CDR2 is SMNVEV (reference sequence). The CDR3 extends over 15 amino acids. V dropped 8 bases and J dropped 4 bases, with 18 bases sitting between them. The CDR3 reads CASVNIGGGYNEQFF. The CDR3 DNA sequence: TGTGCCAGCGTTAATATAGGGGGAGGATACAATGAGCAGTTCTTC.

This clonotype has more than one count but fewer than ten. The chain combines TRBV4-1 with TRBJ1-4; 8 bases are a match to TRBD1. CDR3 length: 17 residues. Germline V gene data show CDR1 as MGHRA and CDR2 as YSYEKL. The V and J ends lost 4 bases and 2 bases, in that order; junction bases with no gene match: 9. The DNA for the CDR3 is TGCGCCAGCAGCCCGCAATCAGGGGGCGCGACTAATGAAAAACTGTTTTTT. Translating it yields CASSPQSGGATNEKLFF.

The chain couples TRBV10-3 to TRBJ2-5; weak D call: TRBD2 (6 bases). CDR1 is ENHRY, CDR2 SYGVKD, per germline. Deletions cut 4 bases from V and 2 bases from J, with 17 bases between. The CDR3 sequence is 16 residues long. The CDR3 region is CAISGLLAGGQETQYF. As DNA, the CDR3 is TGTGCCATCAGTGGTCTACTAGCCGGAGGGCAAGAGACCCAGTACTTC.

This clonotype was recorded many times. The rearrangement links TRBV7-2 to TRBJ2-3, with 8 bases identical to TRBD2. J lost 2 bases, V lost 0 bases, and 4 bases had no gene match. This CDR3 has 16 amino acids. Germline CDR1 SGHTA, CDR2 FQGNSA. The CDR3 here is CASSLAAGAPTDTQYF. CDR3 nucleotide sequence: TGTGCCAGCAGCTTAGCAGCGGGGGCCCCCACAGATACGCAGTATTTT.

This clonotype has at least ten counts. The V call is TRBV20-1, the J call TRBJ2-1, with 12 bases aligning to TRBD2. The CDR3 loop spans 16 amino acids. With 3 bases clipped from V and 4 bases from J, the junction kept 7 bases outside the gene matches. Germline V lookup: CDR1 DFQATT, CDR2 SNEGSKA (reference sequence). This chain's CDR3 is CSARTLAGGIYNEQFF. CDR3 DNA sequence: TGCAGTGCTAGGACGCTAGCGGGGGGGATTTACAATGAGCAGTTCTTC.

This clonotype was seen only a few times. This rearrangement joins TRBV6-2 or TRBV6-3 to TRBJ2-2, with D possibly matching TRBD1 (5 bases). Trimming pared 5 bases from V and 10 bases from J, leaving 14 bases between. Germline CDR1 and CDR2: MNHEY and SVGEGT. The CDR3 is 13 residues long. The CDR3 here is CASSTLGATELFF. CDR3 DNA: TGTGCCAGCAGTACCCTAGGGGCGACGGAGCTGTTTTTT.

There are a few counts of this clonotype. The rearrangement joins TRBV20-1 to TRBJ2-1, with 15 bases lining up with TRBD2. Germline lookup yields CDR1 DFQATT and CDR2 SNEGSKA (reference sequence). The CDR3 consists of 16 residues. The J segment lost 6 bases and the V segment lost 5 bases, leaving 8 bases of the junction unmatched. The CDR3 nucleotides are TGCAGTGCTGACGGGACTAGCGGGGGGCAGCGCAATGAGCAGTTCTTC. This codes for CSADGTSGGQRNEQFF.